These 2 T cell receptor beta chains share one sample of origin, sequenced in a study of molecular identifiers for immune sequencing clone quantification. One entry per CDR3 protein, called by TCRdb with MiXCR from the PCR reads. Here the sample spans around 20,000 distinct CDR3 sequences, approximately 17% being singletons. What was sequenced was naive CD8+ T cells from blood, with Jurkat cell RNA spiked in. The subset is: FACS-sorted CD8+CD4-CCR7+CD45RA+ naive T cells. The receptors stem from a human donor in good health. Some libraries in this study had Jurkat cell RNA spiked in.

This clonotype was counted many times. CDR3 in amino acids: CSVEDREGLGYEQYF. The CDR3 coding sequence is TGCAGCGTTGAAGATCGGGAAGGGCTAGGGTACGAGCAGTACTTC. This chain connects TRBV29-1 to TRBJ2-7; possible D gene TRBD2, 5 bases. Trimming pared 0 bases from V and 4 bases from J, leaving 16 bases between. Per the germline V gene, CDR1 is SQVTM and CDR2 is ANQGSEA. This CDR3 contains 15 residues.

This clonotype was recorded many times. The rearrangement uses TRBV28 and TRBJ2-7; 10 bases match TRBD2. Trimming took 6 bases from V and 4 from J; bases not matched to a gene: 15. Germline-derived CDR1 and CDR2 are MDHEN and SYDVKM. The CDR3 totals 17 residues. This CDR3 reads CASSTVLAGEVMYEQYF. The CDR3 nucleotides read TGTGCCAGCAGCACTGTTCTAGCGGGAGAAGTCATGTACGAGCAGTACTTC. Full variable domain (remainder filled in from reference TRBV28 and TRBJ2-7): DVKVTQSSRYLVKRTGEKVFLECVQDMDHENMFWYRQDPGLGLRLIYFSYDVKMKEKGDIPEGYSVSREKKERFSLILESASTNQTSMYLCASSTVLAGEVMYEQYFGPGTRLTVT.